The rows below give T cell receptor beta chains drawn from one sample of a study of OX40 agonist ivuxolimab in advanced cancers. Clones were sequenced by immunoSEQ multiplex PCR, and TCRdb holds only the in-frame ones, with some missing. This table has about 51,000 clones, almost 90% appearing once. The source material was CD4+ or CD8+ T cells sorted from blood, sampled in a trial of the OX40 agonist ivuxolimab. These receptors came from an adult with an advanced solid tumor such as melanoma, head and neck, liver or kidney cancer. CDR3s include the opening cysteine and the closing phenylalanine or tryptophan. D genes are given only for firm matches. Only some rows state a clone size, as once, few, many or a class for expanded clones.

-,TRBD1,TRBJ2-7,TRBV6-6,TGTGCCAGCAGTTACTCGACAGGGTGGTACGAGCAGTACTTC,CASSYSTGWYEQYF
-,-,TRBJ1-5,TRBV11-2,TGTGCCAGCAGCTTAGGGGGTACAGGGCCTGGGGTCGGTCAGCCCCAGCATTTT,CASSLGGTGPGVGQPQHF
-,-,TRBJ2-7,TRBV15,TGTGCCACCAGCAGAGAAGGGTTCAAGTACTTC,CATSREGFKYF
few,-,TRBJ2-3,TRBV5-6,TGTGCCAGCAGCTTCTTAGGCAGAAACACAGATACGCAGTATTTT,CASSFLGRNTDTQYF
once,-,TRBJ2-3,TRBV6-6,TGTGCCAGCAGCCGTTCAGGAATCACAGATACGCAGTATTTT,CASSRSGITDTQYF
-,-,TRBJ2-1,TRBV30,TGTGCCTGGAGTGTACCCCCGGTAAATGAGCAGTTCTTC,CAWSVPPVNEQFF
-,-,TRBJ2-3,TRBV27,TGTGCCAGCAGTTCTACCTATACGCAGTATTTT,CASSSTYTQYF
-,-,TRBJ2-1,TRBV19,TGTGCCAGTAGCCGGGACTTTTACAATGAGCAGTTCTTC,CASSRDFYNEQFF
-,-,TRBJ2-7,TRBV5-4,TGTGCCAGCAGCTTGATGGACAGTTCCTACGAGCAGTACTTC,CASSLMDSSYEQYF
-,TRBD2,TRBJ2-7,TRBV19,TGTGCCAGTAGTATAGTGGGAGGGCCCTACGAGCAGTACTTC,CASSIVGGPYEQYF
-,-,TRBJ2-7,TRBV6-1,TGTGCCAGCAACCCCGGTTACGAGCAGTACTTC,CASNPGYEQYF
-,-,TRBJ1-1,TRBV5-1,TGCGCCAGCAGTCAGACAGTGAACACTGAAGCTTTCTTT,CASSQTVNTEAFF
-,TRBD2,TRBJ2-1,TRBV7-2,TGTGCCAGCAGCCCTGCGGCTAGCGGGGTTAATGAGCAGTTCTTC,CASSPAASGVNEQFF
-,TRBD2,TRBJ2-1,TRBV18,TGTGCCAGCTCACCCGTAGCGGGAGGGCCAATAAATGAGCAGTTCTTC,CASSPVAGGPINEQFF
-,TRBD2,TRBJ2-5,TRBV30,TGTGCCTGGAGTGTACTAGGTCTAGCGGGGAAAGAGACCCAGTACTTC,CAWSVLGLAGKETQYF
-,-,TRBJ2-7,TRBV29-1,TGCAGCGTCTTGACTGTGGCCTACGAGCAGTACTTC,CSVLTVAYEQYF
-,-,TRBJ1-5,TRBV28,TGTGCCAGCAGCCACGGGAGAGCAATCCCGGTTGGCAATCAGCCCCAGCATTTT,CASSHGRAIPVGNQPQHF
-,-,TRBJ1-6,TRBV28,TGTGCCAGCACCCCGGGGGGGGGCACCAATTCACCCCTCCACTTT,CASTPGGGTNSPLHF
-,TRBD2,TRBJ2-1,TRBV10-3,TGTGCCGGTTCTAGCGGGACCAATGAGCAGTTCTTC,CAGSSGTNEQFF
-,TRBD2,TRBJ2-1,TRBV6-1,TGTGCCAGCAGTGAACTTACTAGCGACCCCAATGAGCAGTTCTTC,CASSELTSDPNEQFF
-,TRBD1,TRBJ1-1,TRBV5-8,TGTGCCAGCAGCACGGACAGGGACACTGAAGCTTTCTTT,CASSTDRDTEAFF
-,TRBD1,TRBJ2-3,TRBV18,TGTGCCAGCTCACCACAGACAGGGGGCAGCACAGATACGCAGTATTTT,CASSPQTGGSTDTQYF
-,-,TRBJ2-5,TRBV4-1,TGCGCCAGCAGCCAAGTAGATTCCGAAACCCAGTACTTC,CASSQVDSETQYF
once,-,TRBJ1-1,TRBV7-2,TGTGCCAGCAGCTTAGGGACAGCTCGGAACACTGAAGCTTTCTTT,CASSLGTARNTEAFF
-,-,TRBJ1-5,TRBV2,TGTGCCAGCAGGGAAGGAGCATCGGGCCAGCCCCAGCATTTT,CASREGASGQPQHF
-,-,TRBJ1-5,TRBV7-8,TGTGCCAGCTCACGGGACAGCAATCAGCCCCAGCATTTT,CASSRDSNQPQHF
-,TRBD2,TRBJ2-2,TRBV18,TGTGCCAGCTCACCCACTAGCGGGGGGAACACCGGGGAGCTGTTTTTT,CASSPTSGGNTGELFF
-,-,TRBJ2-1,TRBV6-5,TGTGCCAGCAGTTCCGTCTCAGTTAGTGTCAATGAGCAGTTCTTC,CASSSVSVSVNEQFF
-,TRBD2,TRBJ2-7,TRBV28,TGTGCATCGGGACTAGCGGGAGAAACCTACGAGCAGTACTTC,CASGLAGETYEQYF
-,TRBD2,TRBJ2-7,TRBV15,TGTGCCACCAGCAGAGGATGGGGGGGAATAATGGGCTCCTACGAGCAGTACTTC,CATSRGWGGIMGSYEQYF
-,TRBD1,TRBJ2-3,TRBV2,TGTGCCAGCAGCGTTACAGGGGGCTTAATTACAGATACGCAGTATTTT,CASSVTGGLITDTQYF
-,TRBD1,TRBJ1-1,TRBV6-5,TGTGCCAGCAGGGAGCAGGGGGCGTACACTGAAGCTTTCTTT,CASREQGAYTEAFF
-,-,TRBJ1-5,TRBV6-1,TGTGCCAGCAGGCGGGACCCCCTAGGCGATCAGCCCCAGCATTTT,CASRRDPLGDQPQHF
once,TRBD1,TRBJ2-7,TRBV9,TGTGCCAGCAGCGCTAGAGGGGGACAGGGATCGAACGAGCAGTACTTC,CASSARGGQGSNEQYF
-,-,TRBJ2-1,TRBV5-1,TGCGCCAGCAGCTTAGACAGTTTCTCCTACAATGAGCAGTTCTTC,CASSLDSFSYNEQFF
few,-,TRBJ2-1,TRBV2,TGTGCCAGCAGTGAAAGGGTGCGGGACAGCAAGTTCTTC,CASSERVRDSKFF
-,TRBD1,TRBJ1-2,TRBV5-5,TGTGCCAGCAGTCCGACAGGGCAAGGGTATGGCTACACCTTC,CASSPTGQGYGYTF
-,-,TRBJ2-5,TRBV4-1,TGCGCCAGCAGCCAAGGGAGGGTTCGGGAGACCCAGTACTTC,CASSQGRVRETQYF
medium-sized,-,TRBJ2-4,TRBV11-2,TGTGCCAGCAGTCCTACACGAGAGACACTCAAAAACATTCAGTACTTC,CASSPTRETLKNIQYF
-,-,TRBJ1-2,TRBV10-3,TGTGCCATCAGTGAGTCAAGGGGGGGCGGAGGCTACACCTTC,CAISESRGGGGYTF
-,-,TRBJ2-7,TRBV5-8,TGTGCCAGCAGCTTGATTGGGCCAGTCGAGCAGTACTTC,CASSLIGPVEQYF
-,-,TRBJ1-2,TRBV5-6,TGTGCCAGCAGCTTAATCGGCGGTGTGGACACCTTC,CASSLIGGVDTF
-,TRBD1,TRBJ1-4,TRBV25-1,TGTGCCAGCAGTAGACAGGGCTATGAAAAACTGTTTTTT,CASSRQGYEKLFF
-,-,TRBJ1-1,TRBV6-1,TGTGCCAGCAGTGAGGGGGACGGCGCGAACACTGAAGCTTTCTTT,CASSEGDGANTEAFF
-,TRBD2,TRBJ2-1,TRBV7-8,TGTGCCAGCAGCTTAGATACGGGACTAGCGGTCGGGAATGAGCAGTTCTTC,CASSLDTGLAVGNEQFF
-,-,TRBJ2-3,TRBV5-6,TGTGCCAGCAGCTTCCAGGGGTGGGACACAGATACGCAGTATTTT,CASSFQGWDTDTQYF
-,TRBD1,TRBJ1-2,TRBV5-1,TGCGCCAGCAGCATAACAGGGGCAGCTAACTATGGCTACACCTTC,CASSITGAANYGYTF